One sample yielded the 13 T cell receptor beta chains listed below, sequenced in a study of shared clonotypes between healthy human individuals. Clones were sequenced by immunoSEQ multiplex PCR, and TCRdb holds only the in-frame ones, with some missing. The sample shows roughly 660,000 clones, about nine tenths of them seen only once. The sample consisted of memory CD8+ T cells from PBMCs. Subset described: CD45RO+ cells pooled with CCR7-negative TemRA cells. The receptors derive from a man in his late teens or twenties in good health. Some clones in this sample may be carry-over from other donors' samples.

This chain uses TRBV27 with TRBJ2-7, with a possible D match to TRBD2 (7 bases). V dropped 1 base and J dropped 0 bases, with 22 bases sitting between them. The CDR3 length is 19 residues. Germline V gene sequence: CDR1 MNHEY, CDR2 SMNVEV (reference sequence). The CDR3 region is CASSLLRGGAQGVSYEQYF. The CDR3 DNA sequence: TGTGCCAGCAGTTTATTGCGTGGGGGGGCGCAGGGCGTCTCCTACGAGCAGTACTTC.

The chain's CDR3 is CASRRYPPPHEQFF. The CDR3 DNA is TGTGCCAGCAGGCGCTACCCTCCTCCCCATGAGCAGTTCTTC. The chain joins TRBV2 to TRBJ2-1, with D uncertain. The CDR3 loop spans 14 amino acids. Trimming stripped 6 bases from V and 8 bases from J, with 17 bases between. Per the germline V gene, CDR1 is SNHLY and CDR2 is FYNNEI.

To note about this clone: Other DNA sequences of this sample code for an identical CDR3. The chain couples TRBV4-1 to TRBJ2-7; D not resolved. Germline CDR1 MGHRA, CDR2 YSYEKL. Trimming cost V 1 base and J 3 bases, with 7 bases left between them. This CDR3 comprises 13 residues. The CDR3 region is CASSQVGDYEQYF. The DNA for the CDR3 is TGCGCCAGCAGCCAAGTCGGAGACTACGAGCAGTACTTC.

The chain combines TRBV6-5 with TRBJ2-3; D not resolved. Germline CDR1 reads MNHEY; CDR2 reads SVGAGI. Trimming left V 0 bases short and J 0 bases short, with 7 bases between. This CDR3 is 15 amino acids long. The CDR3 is CASSYSLQSTDTQYF. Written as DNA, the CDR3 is TGTGCCAGCAGTTACTCGCTTCAGAGCACAGATACGCAGTATTTT.

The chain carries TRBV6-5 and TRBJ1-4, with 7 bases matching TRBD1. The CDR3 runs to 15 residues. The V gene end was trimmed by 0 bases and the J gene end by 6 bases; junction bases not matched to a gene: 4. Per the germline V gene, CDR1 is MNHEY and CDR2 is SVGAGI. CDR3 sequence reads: CASSYSLTGDEKLFF. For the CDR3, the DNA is TGTGCCAGCAGTTACTCGTTAACAGGGGATGAAAAACTGTTTTTT.

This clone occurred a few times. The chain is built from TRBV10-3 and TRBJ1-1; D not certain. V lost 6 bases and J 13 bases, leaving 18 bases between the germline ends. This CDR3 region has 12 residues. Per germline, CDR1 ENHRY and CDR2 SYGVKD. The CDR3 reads CAISDIRTWVFF. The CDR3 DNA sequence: TGTGCCATCAGCGACATAAGGACGTGGGTTTTCTTT.

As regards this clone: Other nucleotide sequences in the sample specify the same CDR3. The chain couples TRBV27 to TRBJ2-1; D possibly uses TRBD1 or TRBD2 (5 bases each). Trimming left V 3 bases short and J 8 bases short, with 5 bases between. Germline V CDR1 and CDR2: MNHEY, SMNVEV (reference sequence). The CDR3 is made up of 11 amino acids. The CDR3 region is CASSLGDEQFF. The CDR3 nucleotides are TGTGCCAGCAGTTTGGGGGATGAGCAGTTCTTC.

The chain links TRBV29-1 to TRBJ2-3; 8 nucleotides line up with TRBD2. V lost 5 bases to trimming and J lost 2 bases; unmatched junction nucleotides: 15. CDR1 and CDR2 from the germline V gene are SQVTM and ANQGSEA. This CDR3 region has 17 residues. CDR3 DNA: TGCAGCGTTATCCCCACCATGGCGGGAGGACTCACAGATACGCAGTATTTT. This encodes CSVIPTMAGGLTDTQYF.

CDR3 residues: CASSPRALSNQPQHF. CDR3 nucleotides: TGTGCCAGCAGCCCCAGAGCCCTTAGCAATCAGCCCCAGCATTTT. The chain employs TRBV28 and TRBJ1-5, with D unclear. The CDR3 consists of 15 residues. CDR1 is MDHEN and CDR2 is SYDVKM in the germline V gene. V lost 6 bases and J lost 0, with 12 bases in between.

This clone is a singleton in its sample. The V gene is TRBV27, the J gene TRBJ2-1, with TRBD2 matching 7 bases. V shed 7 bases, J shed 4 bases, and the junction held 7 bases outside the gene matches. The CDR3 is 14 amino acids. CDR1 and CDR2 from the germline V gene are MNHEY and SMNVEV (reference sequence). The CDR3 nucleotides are TGTGCCAGCACCGAAAGCGGGACGTACAATGAGCAGTTCTTC. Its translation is CASTESGTYNEQFF.

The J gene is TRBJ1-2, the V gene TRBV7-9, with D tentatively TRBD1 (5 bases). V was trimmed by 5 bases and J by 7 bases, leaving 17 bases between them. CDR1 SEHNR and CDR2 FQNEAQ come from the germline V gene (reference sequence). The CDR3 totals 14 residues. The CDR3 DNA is TGTGCCAGCAGCCATCAACTACCGGACACTGGCTACACCTTC. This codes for CASSHQLPDTGYTF.

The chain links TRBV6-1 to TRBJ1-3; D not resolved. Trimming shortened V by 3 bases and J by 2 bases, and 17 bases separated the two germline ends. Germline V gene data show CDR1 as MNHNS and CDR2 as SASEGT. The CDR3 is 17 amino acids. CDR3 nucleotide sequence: TGTGCCAGCAGTGATGACTTTCCTGGGGTGCCTGGAAACACCATATATTTT. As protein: CASSDDFPGVPGNTIYF.

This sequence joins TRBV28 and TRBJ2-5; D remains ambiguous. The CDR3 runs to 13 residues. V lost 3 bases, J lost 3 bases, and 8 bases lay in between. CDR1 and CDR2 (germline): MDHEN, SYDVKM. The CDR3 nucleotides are TGTGCCAGCAGTTTCGTCCCTAAAGAGACCCAGTACTTC. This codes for CASSFVPKETQYF.